The T cell receptor beta chain under discussion was sequenced for a study of radiotherapy plus CTLA-4 blockade in lung cancer. In germline, CDR1 is MNHNS, CDR2 SASEGT. This CDR3 contains 15 residues. The V gene lost 3 bases and the J gene lost 6 bases, with 17 bases spanning the gap. TCRdb keeps only in-frame clones here, not all; method: immunoSEQ multiplex PCR. The table lists roughly 73,000 clones, around 90% of them singletons. The sample was peripheral blood, taken from a patient treated with radiotherapy plus ipilimumab. The source of this sequence is a human donor with non-small cell lung cancer that progressed on radiotherapy plus ipilimumab. This chain connects TRBV6-1 to TRBJ1-2; unclear D gene. As DNA, the CDR3 is TGTGCCAGCAGTGACTGGACCCATCACAGAGATGGCTACACCTTC. Its translation is CASSDWTHHRDGYTF.